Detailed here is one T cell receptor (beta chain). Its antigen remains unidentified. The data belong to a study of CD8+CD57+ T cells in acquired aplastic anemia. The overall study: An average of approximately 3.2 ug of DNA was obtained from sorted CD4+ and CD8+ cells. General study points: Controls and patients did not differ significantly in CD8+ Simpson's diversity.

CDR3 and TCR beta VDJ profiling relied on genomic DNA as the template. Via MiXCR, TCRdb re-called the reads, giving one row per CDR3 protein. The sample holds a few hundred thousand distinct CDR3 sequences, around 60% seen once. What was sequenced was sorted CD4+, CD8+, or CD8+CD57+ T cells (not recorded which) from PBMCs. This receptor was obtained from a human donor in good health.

CDR3: CASSLGEMGIGEKLFF. CDR3 nucleotides: TGTGCCAGCAGTTTAGGAGAGATGGGGATAGGTGAAAAACTGTTTTTT. The V gene is TRBV12-3 or TRBV12-4, the J gene TRBJ1-4; the D is unclear. Trimming removed 1 base from V and 7 bases from J, with 16 bases in between. The CDR3 covers 16 residues.